The rows below give T cell receptor beta chains drawn from one sample of a study of blood T cell repertoires in COVID-19. TCRdb keeps only in-frame clones here, not all; method: immunoSEQ multiplex PCR. The table shows approximately 480,000 clones, with about 85% occurring only once. Source material: PBMCs or T cells enriched from blood (not recorded which). The receptor source for this set is a woman under 30 who had recovered from COVID-19. The CDR3 runs from the conserved cysteine through the conserved F or W. A D gene is named only where the DNA matches it firmly. For some rows the clone size is stated as once, few or many, or as a class when expanded; others skip it.

NA	NA	TRBV11-2	TRBJ2-6	TGTGCCAGCAGCTTCGACAGGATCAACGTCCTGACTTTC	CASSFDRINVLTF
NA	once	TRBV4-1	TRBJ1-2	TGCGCCAGCAGCCAAGATAGCCAGGACTCCTCCTCCAACTATGGCTACACCTTC	CASSQDSQDSSSNYGYTF
NA	NA	TRBV3-1/TRBV3-2	TRBJ1-2	TGTGCCAGCAGCCAAGGGGGGGAAAACTATGGCTACACCTTC	CASSQGGENYGYTF
NA	NA	TRBV6-2/TRBV6-3	TRBJ2-1	TGTGCCAGCAGTTACATAGGGGGTGAGCAGTTCTTC	CASSYIGGEQFF
TRBD2	NA	TRBV28	TRBJ2-2	TGTGCCAGCAGTACGACTAGCGGGTTTAACACCGGGGAGCTGTTTTTT	CASSTTSGFNTGELFF
NA	NA	TRBV12-3/TRBV12-4	TRBJ2-1	TGTGCCAGCACCATGGGGGCTGAGCAGTTCTTC	CASTMGAEQFF
TRBD1	NA	TRBV29-1	TRBJ1-1	TGCAGCGCTGGCCTGGGACAGGGGAGTGAAGCTTTCTTT	CSAGLGQGSEAFF
NA	NA	TRBV7-6	TRBJ2-7	TGTGCCAGCAGCCCCTGGACAGAACCCTCATACGAGCAGTACTTC	CASSPWTEPSYEQYF
TRBD2	NA	TRBV28	TRBJ2-1	TGTGCCAGCAGTTTGGCGGGGGGTGAGCAGTTCTTC	CASSLAGGEQFF
NA	NA	TRBV10-1	TRBJ2-7	TGCGCCAGCAGTGAGGGTTGGCCGTACGAGCAGTACTTC	CASSEGWPYEQYF
NA	NA	TRBV7-8	TRBJ2-1	TGTGCCAGCAGCTTGTGGACAATTTACAATGAGCAGTTCTTC	CASSLWTIYNEQFF
NA	NA	TRBV7-9	TRBJ1-1	TGTGCCAGCACCCTAGGGGCGGACACTGAAGCTTTCTTT	CASTLGADTEAFF
NA	NA	TRBV7-9	TRBJ2-3	TGTGCCAGCAGCTTCGATCGAGCTGATACGCAGTATTTT	CASSFDRADTQYF
NA	NA	TRBV7-9	TRBJ2-1	TGTGCCAGCAGCTTAGGCAGCGAGAGTGAGCAGTTCTTC	CASSLGSESEQFF
NA	NA	TRBV5-4	TRBJ2-4	TGTGCCAGCAGCCCCGAGGGAAGAAACATTCAGTACTTC	CASSPEGRNIQYF
TRBD1	NA	TRBV30	TRBJ2-7	TGTGCCTGGAGTGTAGATCAGGGGGAAGAGTACTTC	CAWSVDQGEEYF
NA	NA	TRBV14	TRBJ1-6	TGTGCCAGCAGCCAATGGCAGAATAATTCACCCCTCCACTTT	CASSQWQNNSPLHF
TRBD1	NA	TRBV9	TRBJ1-4	TGTGCCAGCAGCGAGGGGACAGCGGATGAAAAACTGTTTTTT	CASSEGTADEKLFF
NA	once	TRBV28	TRBJ1-2	TGTGCCAGCAGTTTAGGAGCGGGGATCGGTGGCTACACCTTC	CASSLGAGIGGYTF
NA	NA	TRBV28	TRBJ2-3	TGTGCCAGCAGTTTAGGCAGCACAGATACGCAGTATTTT	CASSLGSTDTQYF
NA	NA	TRBV10-2	TRBJ1-1	TGCGCCAGCGATGAGAGGCTCCAAAACACTGAAGCTTTCTTT	CASDERLQNTEAFF
TRBD1	few	TRBV6-1	TRBJ1-2	TGTGCCAGCAGTGCCCTTCCGGGACAGGGTACCGGTGGCTACACCTTC	CASSALPGQGTGGYTF
NA	NA	TRBV24-1	TRBJ2-1	TGTGCCACCAGCGCGGGGGCTGTATACAATGAGCAGTTCTTC	CATSAGAVYNEQFF
NA	NA	TRBV30	TRBJ1-6	TGTGCCTGGAGTGTGGAGGGGTATAATTCACCCCTCCACTTT	CAWSVEGYNSPLHF
NA	few	TRBV2	TRBJ1-5	TGTGCCAGCAGTGAAGAGAGAAGTCAGCCCCAGCATTTT	CASSEERSQPQHF
NA	once	TRBV29-1	TRBJ1-1	TGCAGCGCCCTGGCAACAGAAGCTTTCTTT	CSALATEAFF
TRBD1	NA	TRBV28	TRBJ1-2	TGTGCCAGCAGCCAGGGCTTAGGGACAGGAGCCTATGGCTACACCTTC	CASSQGLGTGAYGYTF
NA	NA	TRBV7-2	TRBJ1-2	TGTGCCAGCAGCTTAAGTTCCGGTGACTATGGCTACACCTTC	CASSLSSGDYGYTF
NA	NA	TRBV24-1	TRBJ1-4	TGTGCCACCAGTGATCCACAGGCGGAGGGTGAAAAACTGTTTTTT	CATSDPQAEGEKLFF
NA	few	TRBV7-9	TRBJ1-2	TGTGCCAGCAGCCCCGATGGGGGGGCGGGCGGCTACACCTTC	CASSPDGGAGGYTF
NA	NA	TRBV19	TRBJ1-4	TGTGCCAGTAGCTCCCGGACCGGCGGGGTTAATGAAAAACTGTTTTTT	CASSSRTGGVNEKLFF
TRBD2	NA	TRBV6-5	TRBJ2-5	TGTGCCAGCAGTTACTCCCAGGGAGGGGAGACCCAGTACTTC	CASSYSQGGETQYF
NA	NA	TRBV5-4	TRBJ2-1	TGTGCCAGCAGCTTGCCAAGGGGATTTGACAATGAGCAGTTCTTC	CASSLPRGFDNEQFF
TRBD1	NA	TRBV5-4	TRBJ2-5	TGTGCCAGCAGCGCGGTGGGGACAGCACAAGAGACCCAGTACTTC	CASSAVGTAQETQYF
TRBD1	NA	TRBV18	TRBJ1-5	TGTGCCAGCTCACCAGGGACAGGGACCAATCAGCCCCAGCATTTT	CASSPGTGTNQPQHF
NA	NA	TRBV27	TRBJ2-3	TGTGCCAGCAGTCCCCGGGTAGCGGGCACAGATACGCAGTATTTT	CASSPRVAGTDTQYF
NA	NA	TRBV18	TRBJ1-2	TGTGCCAGCTCACCACAGCCCGCTAACTATGGCTACACCTTC	CASSPQPANYGYTF
NA	NA	TRBV28	TRBJ1-4	TGTGCCAGCAGTTTCCAGGGGTTGTCTACTGAAAAACTGTTTTTT	CASSFQGLSTEKLFF
NA	few	TRBV25-1	TRBJ1-6	TGTGCCAGCAGTGATAATACAGGCCAATCCTCACCCCTCCACTTT	CASSDNTGQSSPLHF
TRBD1	once	TRBV10-3	TRBJ2-7	TGTGCCATCAGCTTCGGGACAGACGCCGAGCAGTACTTC	CAISFGTDAEQYF
TRBD2	NA	TRBV5-6	TRBJ2-7	TGTGCCAGCAGCACACCCCGCGGGCGGGGGGGCCTAACGCGCGAGCAGTACTTC	CASSTPRGRGGLTREQYF
NA	few	TRBV9	TRBJ1-1	TGTGCCAGCAGCGTAGAATGGGGCGGTCTCACTGAAGCTTTCTTT	CASSVEWGGLTEAFF
TRBD2	NA	TRBV7-8	TRBJ2-5	TGTGCCAGCAGCTTAGCTAGCGGGAGGGGAGAGACCCAGTACTTC	CASSLASGRGETQYF
TRBD1	NA	TRBV10-2	TRBJ1-6	TGCGCCAGCAGTGAGTCAGGACAGGGGGGACCTAATTCACCCCTCCACTTT	CASSESGQGGPNSPLHF
TRBD2	NA	TRBV4-2	TRBJ2-2	TGTGCCAGCAGCCCCACGACTAGCGGGGGGCGGTATTCCGGGGAGCTGTTTTTT	CASSPTTSGGRYSGELFF
NA	NA	TRBV5-6	TRBJ1-6	TGTGCCAGCAGCTTGGGAATGCCAGATAATTCACCCCTCCACTTT	CASSLGMPDNSPLHF
NA	few	TRBV5-1	TRBJ1-1	TGCGCCAGCAGCCCCGACGGGGAGGCTGAAGCTTTCTTT	CASSPDGEAEAFF
NA	NA	TRBV9	TRBJ2-3	TGTGCCAGCAGCGTAGACGGGTCTAGCACAGATACGCAGTATTTT	CASSVDGSSTDTQYF
NA	NA	TRBV28	TRBJ1-2	TGTGCCAGCAGTTTAAGTCTCCCCACCGGACAAATTCATGGCTACACCTTC	CASSLSLPTGQIHGYTF
TRBD1	once	TRBV9	TRBJ2-3	TGTGCCAGCAGCGTAGGGACAGGTGGCACAGATACGCAGTATTTT	CASSVGTGGTDTQYF
NA	NA	TRBV3-1/TRBV3-2	TRBJ1-3	TGTGCCAGCAGCCGAGGCGTCTCTGGAAACACCATATATTTT	CASSRGVSGNTIYF